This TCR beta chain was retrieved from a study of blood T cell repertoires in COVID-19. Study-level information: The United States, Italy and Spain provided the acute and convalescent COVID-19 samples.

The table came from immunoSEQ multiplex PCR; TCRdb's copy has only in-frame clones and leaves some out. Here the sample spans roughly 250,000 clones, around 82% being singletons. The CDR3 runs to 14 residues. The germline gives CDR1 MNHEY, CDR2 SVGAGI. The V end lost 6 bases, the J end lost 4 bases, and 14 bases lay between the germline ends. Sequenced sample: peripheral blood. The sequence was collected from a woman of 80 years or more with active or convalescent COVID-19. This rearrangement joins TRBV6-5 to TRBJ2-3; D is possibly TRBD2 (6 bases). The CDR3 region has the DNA TGTGCCAGCAGCCCCAGGGCGGGACCAGATACGCAGTATTTT. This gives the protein CASSPRAGPDTQYF.